This T cell receptor (beta chain) emerged from a study of siplizumab effects on memory and regulatory T cells. Clones were sequenced by immunoSEQ multiplex PCR, and TCRdb holds only the in-frame ones, with some missing. The sample consists of 85,000 to 130,000 clones, 75% to 95% of them appearing once. CDR1 is MDHEN, CDR2 SYDVKM, per germline. Trimming took 0 bases from V and 0 from J, leaving 21 bases between them. This CDR3 has 20 residues. Sequenced input: CD4+ T cells sorted from blood. The sequence came from a human donor in good health. Some clones in this sample may be carry-over from other donors' samples. The chain has TRBV28 and TRBJ2-4; D ambiguous. CDR3 nucleotide sequence: TGTGCCAGCAGTTTATGGGCCTCCCGCAGCTCCGCCTTAGCCAAAAACATTCAGTACTTC. Amino acid sequence: CASSLWASRSSALAKNIQYF.